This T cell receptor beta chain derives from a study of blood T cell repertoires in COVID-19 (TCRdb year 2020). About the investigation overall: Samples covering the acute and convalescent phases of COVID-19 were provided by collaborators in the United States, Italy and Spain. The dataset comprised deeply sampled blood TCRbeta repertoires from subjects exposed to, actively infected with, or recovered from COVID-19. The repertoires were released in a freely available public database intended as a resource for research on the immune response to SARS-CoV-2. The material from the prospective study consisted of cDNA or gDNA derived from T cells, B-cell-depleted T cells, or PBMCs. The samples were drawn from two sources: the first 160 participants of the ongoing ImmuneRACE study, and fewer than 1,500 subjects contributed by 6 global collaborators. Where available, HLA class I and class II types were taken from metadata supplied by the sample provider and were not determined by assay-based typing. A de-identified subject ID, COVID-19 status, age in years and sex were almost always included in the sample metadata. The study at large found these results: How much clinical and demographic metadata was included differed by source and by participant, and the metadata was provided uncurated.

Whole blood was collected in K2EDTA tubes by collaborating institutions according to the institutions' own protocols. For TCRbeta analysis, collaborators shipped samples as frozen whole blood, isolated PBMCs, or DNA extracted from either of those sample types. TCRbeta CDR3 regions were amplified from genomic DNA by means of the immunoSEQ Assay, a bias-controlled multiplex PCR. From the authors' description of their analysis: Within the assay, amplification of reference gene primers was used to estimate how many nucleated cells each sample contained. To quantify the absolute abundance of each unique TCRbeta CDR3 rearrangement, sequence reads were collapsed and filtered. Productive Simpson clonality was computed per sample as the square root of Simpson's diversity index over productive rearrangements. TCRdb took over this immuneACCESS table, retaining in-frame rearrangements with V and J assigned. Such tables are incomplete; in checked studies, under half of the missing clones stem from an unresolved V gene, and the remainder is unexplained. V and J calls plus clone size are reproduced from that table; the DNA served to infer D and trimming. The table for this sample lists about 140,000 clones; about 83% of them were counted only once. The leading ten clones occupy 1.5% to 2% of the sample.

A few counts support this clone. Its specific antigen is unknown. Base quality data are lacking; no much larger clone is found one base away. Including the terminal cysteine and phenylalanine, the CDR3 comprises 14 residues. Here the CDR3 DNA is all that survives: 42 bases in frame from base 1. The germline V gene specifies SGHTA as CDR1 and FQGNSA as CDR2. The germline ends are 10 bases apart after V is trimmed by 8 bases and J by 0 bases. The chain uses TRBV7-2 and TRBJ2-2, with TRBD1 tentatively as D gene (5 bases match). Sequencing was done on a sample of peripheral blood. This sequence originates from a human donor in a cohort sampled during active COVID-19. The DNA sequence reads TGTGCCAGCGAAGGGGATTCGAACACCGGGGAGCTGTTTTTT. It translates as CASEGDSNTGELFF.